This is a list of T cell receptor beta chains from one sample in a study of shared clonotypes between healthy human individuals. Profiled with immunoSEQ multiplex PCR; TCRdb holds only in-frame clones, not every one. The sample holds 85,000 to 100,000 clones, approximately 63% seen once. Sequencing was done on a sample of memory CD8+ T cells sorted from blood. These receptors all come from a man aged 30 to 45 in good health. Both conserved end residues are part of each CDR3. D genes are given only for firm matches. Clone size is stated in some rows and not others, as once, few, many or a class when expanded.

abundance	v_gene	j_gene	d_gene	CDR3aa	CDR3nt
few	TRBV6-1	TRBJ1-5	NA	CASKPTQNSNQPQHF	TGTGCCAGCAAGCCTACGCAAAATAGCAATCAGCCCCAGCATTTT
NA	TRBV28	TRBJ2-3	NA	CASSFSDYTQYF	TGTGCCAGCAGTTTCAGTGATTATACGCAGTATTTT
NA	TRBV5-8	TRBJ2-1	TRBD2	CASSLELAGSSYNEQFF	TGTGCCAGCAGCTTGGAATTAGCGGGCAGCTCCTACAATGAGCAGTTCTTC
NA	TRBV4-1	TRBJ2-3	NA	CASSQVGLDTQYF	TGCGCCAGCAGCCAAGTCGGGCTGGATACGCAGTATTTT
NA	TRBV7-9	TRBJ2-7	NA	CASPDGSYEQYF	TGTGCCAGCCCCGACGGATCCTACGAGCAGTACTTC
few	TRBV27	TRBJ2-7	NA	CASSSSESRYEQYF	NA
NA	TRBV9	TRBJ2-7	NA	CASSVDYGGEQYF	TGTGCCAGCAGCGTAGACTACGGGGGCGAGCAGTACTTC
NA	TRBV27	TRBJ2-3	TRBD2	CASSVTSVSDTQYF	TGTGCCAGCAGTGTGACTAGCGTCTCCGATACGCAGTATTTT
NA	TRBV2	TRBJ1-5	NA	CASTDTRTGRAQHF	TGTGCCAGCACTGACACCAGGACTGGGAGGGCCCAGCATTTT
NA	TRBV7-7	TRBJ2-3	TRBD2	CASSPTTSGSTDTQYF	TGTGCTAGCAGCCCAACGACTAGCGGGAGCACAGATACGCAGTATTTT
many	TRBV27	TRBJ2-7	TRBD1	CASSKNNRGVYYEQYF	TGTGCCAGCAGCAAAAACAACAGGGGGGTTTACTACGAGCAGTACTTC
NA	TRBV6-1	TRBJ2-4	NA	CASSERVSLAKNIQYF	TGTGCCAGCAGTGAACGGGTGTCACTAGCCAAAAACATTCAGTACTTC
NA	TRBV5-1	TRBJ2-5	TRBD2	CASSSGLAGPKTQYF	TGCGCCAGCAGCTCGGGACTAGCGGGACCCAAGACCCAGTACTTC
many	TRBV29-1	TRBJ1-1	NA	CSVVPGNTEAFF	TGCAGCGTTGTGCCCGGGAACACTGAAGCTTTCTTT
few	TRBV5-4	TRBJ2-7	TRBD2	CASSLSGSGGYEQYF	TGTGCCAGCAGCTTGTCGGGTAGCGGGGGATACGAGCAGTACTTC
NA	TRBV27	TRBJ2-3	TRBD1	CASTWTGGSDTQYF	TGTGCCAGCACCTGGACAGGGGGGTCAGATACGCAGTATTTT
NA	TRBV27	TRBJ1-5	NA	CASSLAGEKPQHF	TGTGCCAGCAGTTTAGCAGGGGAGAAGCCCCAGCATTTT
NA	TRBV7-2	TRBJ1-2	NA	CASSHRGTPTDGYTF	TGTGCCAGCAGCCATCGGGGCACCCCGACAGATGGCTACACCTTC
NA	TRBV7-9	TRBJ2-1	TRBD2	CASSLVTSDEQFF	TGTGCCAGCAGCTTAGTAACTAGCGATGAGCAGTTCTTC
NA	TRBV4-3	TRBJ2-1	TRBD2	CASSQGGERGSSYNEQFF	TGCGCCAGCAGCCAAGGGGGTGAGCGGGGGAGCTCCTACAATGAGCAGTTCTTC
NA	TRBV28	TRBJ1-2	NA	CASRDTGFSLKGTGYTF	TGTGCCAGCAGGGATACAGGGTTTTCCCTGAAAGGGACTGGCTACACCTTC
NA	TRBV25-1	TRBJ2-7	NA	CASSDTRRLSYEQYF	TGTGCCAGCAGTGACACTAGGAGGTTAAGCTACGAGCAGTACTTC
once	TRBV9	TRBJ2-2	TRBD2	CASSVALGASGVNTGELFF	TGTGCCAGCAGCGTAGCTCTTGGGGCTAGCGGGGTGAACACCGGGGAGCTGTTTTTT
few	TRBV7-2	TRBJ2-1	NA	CASSPQVVRNEQFF	TGTGCCAGCAGCCCCCAGGTGGTCCGCAATGAGCAGTTCTTC
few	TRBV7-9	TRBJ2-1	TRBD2	CASSYLLAGGPDEQFF	TGTGCCAGCAGCTACTTACTAGCGGGAGGGCCGGATGAGCAGTTCTTC
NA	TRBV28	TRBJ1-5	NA	CASSKTRGIENQPQHF	TGTGCCAGCAGCAAAACACGGGGTATTGAGAATCAGCCCCAGCATTTT
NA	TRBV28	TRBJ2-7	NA	CASSGHPYEQYF	TGTGCCAGCAGTGGACACCCCTACGAGCAGTACTTC
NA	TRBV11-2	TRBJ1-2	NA	CASSLDSSIYGYTF	TGTGCCAGCAGCCTGGACAGCTCCATTTATGGCTACACCTTC
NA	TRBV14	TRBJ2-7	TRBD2	CASSQGLAGYEQYF	TGTGCCAGCAGCCAAGGGCTAGCGGGCTACGAGCAGTACTTC
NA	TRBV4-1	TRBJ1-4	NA	CASSQWRNEKLFF	TGCGCCAGCAGCCAATGGCGGAATGAAAAACTGTTTTTT
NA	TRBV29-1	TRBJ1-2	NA	CSAGEQEAVDGYTF	TGCAGCGCAGGAGAACAGGAAGCTGTGGATGGCTACACCTTC
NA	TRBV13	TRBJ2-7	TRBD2	CASSLGLAGVTVEQYF	TGTGCCAGCAGCTTAGGACTAGCGGGAGTCACAGTCGAGCAGTACTTC
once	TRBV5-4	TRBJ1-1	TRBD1	CASRSWKTGDNTEAFF	TGTGCCAGCAGATCATGGAAGACAGGGGACAACACTGAAGCTTTCTTT
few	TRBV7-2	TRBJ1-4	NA	CASRGGAWEKLFF	TGTGCCAGCAGGGGTGGGGCTTGGGAAAAACTGTTTTTT
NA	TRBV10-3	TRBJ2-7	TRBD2	CAIRREGTQAYEQYF	TGTGCCATCAGGAGGGAGGGGACGCAAGCCTACGAGCAGTACTTC
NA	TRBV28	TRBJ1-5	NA	CASDAVISYFNQPQHF	TGTGCCAGCGACGCGGTCATCAGTTATTTCAATCAGCCCCAGCATTTT
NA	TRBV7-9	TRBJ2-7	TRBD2	CASSLRSTSGGVEQYF	TGTGCCAGCAGCTTAAGGTCCACTAGCGGAGGAGTTGAGCAGTACTTC
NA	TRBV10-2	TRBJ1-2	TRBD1	CASSESFRDSNYGYTF	TGCGCCAGCAGTGAGTCGTTTAGGGACAGCAACTATGGCTACACCTTC
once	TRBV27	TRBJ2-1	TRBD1	CASSLEGAAYNEQFF	TGTGCCAGCAGTTTAGAGGGGGCGGCCTACAATGAGCAGTTCTTC
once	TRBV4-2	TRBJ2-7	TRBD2	CASIGGGPIYEQYF	TGTGCCAGCATTGGGGGAGGGCCCATCTACGAGCAGTACTTC